This T cell receptor (beta chain) is drawn from a study of cytomegalovirus exposure and HLA in healthy donors. About this clone: Its specificity is unknown.

Study results and caveats: In vitro testing confirmed three CMV-associated chains as specific for CMV antigens. Further analysis was carried out later, and it showed several of the most significant clusters appearing linked to common viral pathogens. According to an earlier analysis, most TCR beta V segments yielded productive rearrangements about 87% or about 30% of the time.

13 Jbeta primers and 60 Vbeta primers were used for the PCR. Here immunoSEQ multiplex PCR was the method, and the copy in TCRdb shows in-frame clones only, minus some. The data hold 100,000 to 150,000 clones, with approximately 87% observed a single time. Sequencing was carried out using PBMCs. The sequence was collected from a young man in good health and CMV-seropositive.

The CDR3 DNA follows: TGTGCCAGCAGCCAAGCTAGCGGGGACTCCTACGAGCAGTACTTC. As protein: CASSQASGDSYEQYF. The V and J genes are TRBV14 and TRBJ2-7; 9 bases are a match to TRBD2. CDR3 length: 15 residues. Trimming at V came to 1 base and at J to 0 bases, leaving 1 base not matched to a gene. The germline gives CDR1 SGHDN, CDR2 FVKESK.